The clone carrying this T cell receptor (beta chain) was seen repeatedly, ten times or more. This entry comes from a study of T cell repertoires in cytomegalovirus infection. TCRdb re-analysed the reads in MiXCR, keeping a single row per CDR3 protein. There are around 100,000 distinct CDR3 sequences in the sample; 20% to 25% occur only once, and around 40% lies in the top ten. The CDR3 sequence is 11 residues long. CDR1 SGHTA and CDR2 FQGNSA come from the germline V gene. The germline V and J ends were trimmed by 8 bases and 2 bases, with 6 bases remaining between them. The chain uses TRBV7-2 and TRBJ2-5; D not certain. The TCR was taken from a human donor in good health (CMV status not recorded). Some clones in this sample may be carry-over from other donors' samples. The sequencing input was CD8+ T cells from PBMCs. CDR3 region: CASSIQETQYF. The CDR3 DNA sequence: TGTGCCAGCTCTATTCAAGAGACCCAGTACTTC. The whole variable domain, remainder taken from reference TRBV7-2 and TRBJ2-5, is GAGVSQSPSNKVTEKGKDVELRCDPISGHTALYWYRQSLGQGLEFLIYFQGNSAPDKSGLPSDRFSAERTGGSVSTLTIQRTQQEDSAVYLCASSIQETQYFGPGTRLLVL.